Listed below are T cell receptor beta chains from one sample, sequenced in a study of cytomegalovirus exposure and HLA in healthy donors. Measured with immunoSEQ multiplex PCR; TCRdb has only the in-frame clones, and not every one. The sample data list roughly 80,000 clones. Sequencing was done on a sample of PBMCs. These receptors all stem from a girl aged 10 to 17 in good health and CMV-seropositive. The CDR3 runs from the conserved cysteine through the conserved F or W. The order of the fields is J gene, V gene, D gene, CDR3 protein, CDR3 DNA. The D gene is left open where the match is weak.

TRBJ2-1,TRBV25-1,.,CASSEQGHTGDEQFF,TGTGCCAGCAGTGAACAGGGGCATACGGGCGATGAGCAGTTCTTC
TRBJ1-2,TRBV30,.,CAWLGYGYTF,TGTGCCTGGCTCGGGTATGGCTACACCTTC
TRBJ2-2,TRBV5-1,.,CASSLGGFGELFF,TGCGCCAGCAGCTTGGGCGGGTTCGGGGAGCTGTTTTTT
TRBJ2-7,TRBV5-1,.,CASSLKAASYEQYF,TGCGCCAGCAGCTTGAAAGCGGCCTCCTACGAGCAGTACTTC
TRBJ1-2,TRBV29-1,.,CSVGLGGLLGYTF,TGCAGCGTTGGTCTCGGGGGACTATTGGGCTACACCTTC
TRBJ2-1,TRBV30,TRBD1,CAWSVLRGREEWVYNEQFF,TGTGCCTGGAGTGTACTCAGGGGGAGAGAAGAGTGGGTTTACAATGAGCAGTTCTTC
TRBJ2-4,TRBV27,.,CASTSPGSHIQYF,TGTGCCAGCACCTCCCCCGGGTCTCACATTCAGTACTTC
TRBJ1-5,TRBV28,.,CASRGVSNQPQHF,TGTGCCAGCAGAGGAGTTAGCAATCAGCCCCAGCATTTT
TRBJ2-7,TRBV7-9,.,CASSFRVHEQYF,TGTGCCAGCAGCTTCAGGGTCCACGAGCAGTACTTC
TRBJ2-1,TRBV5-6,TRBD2,CASSWGTSGYNEQFF,TGTGCCAGCAGCTGGGGGACTAGCGGCTACAATGAGCAGTTCTTC
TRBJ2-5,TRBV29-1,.,CSVESVESREVTQYF,TGCAGCGTTGAATCGGTGGAATCCCGAGAGGTGACCCAGTACTTC
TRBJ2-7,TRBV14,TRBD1,CASRLGTAYEQYF,TGTGCCAGCAGGTTGGGGACAGCCTACGAGCAGTACTTC
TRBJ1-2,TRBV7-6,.,CASSPAGGADPRNYGYTF,TGTGCCAGCAGCCCGGCGGGGGGGGCGGACCCGCGGAACTATGGCTACACCTTC
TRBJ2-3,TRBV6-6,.,CASGLGGRDTQYF,TGTGCCAGCGGGTTGGGGGGAAGAGATACGCAGTATTTT
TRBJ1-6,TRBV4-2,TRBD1,CASSQDHLTGTGKSPLHF,TGTGCCAGCAGCCAAGACCACCTAACCGGGACAGGGAAATCACCCCTCCACTTT
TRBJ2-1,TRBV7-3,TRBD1,CASSSTGQGATNEQFF,TGTGCCAGCAGCTCTACGGGACAGGGGGCGACGAATGAGCAGTTCTTC
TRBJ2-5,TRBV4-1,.,CASSQDPQAQETQYF,TGCGCCAGCAGCCAAGATCCGCAAGCCCAAGAGACCCAGTACTTC
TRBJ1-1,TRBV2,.,CASSGPPGAMNTEAFF,TGTGCCAGCAGTGGCCCGCCAGGGGCGATGAACACTGAAGCTTTCTTT
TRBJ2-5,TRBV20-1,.,CSARRQETQYF,TGCAGTGCTAGGCGCCAAGAGACCCAGTACTTC
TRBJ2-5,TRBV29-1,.,CSVTGGRSLQETQYF,TGCAGCGTTACTGGGGGGAGAAGTTTACAAGAGACCCAGTACTTC
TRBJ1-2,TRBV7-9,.,CASSFQGFDYTF,TGTGCCAGCAGCTTCCAGGGGTTTGACTACACCTTC
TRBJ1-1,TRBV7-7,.,CASSLGRDTRAFF,TGTGCCAGCAGCTTAGGCCGGGACACCCGGGCTTTCTTT
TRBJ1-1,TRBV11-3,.,CASSWAGNTEAFF,TGTGCCAGCAGCTGGGCAGGGAACACTGAAGCTTTCTTT
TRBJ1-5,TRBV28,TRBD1,CASSYALSAQRTGRLSNQPQHF,TGTGCCAGCAGTTACGCACTGAGTGCTCAGCGGACAGGGCGGCTTAGCAATCAGCCCCAGCATTTT
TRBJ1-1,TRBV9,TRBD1,CASSGTLDRAAEAFF,TGTGCCAGCAGCGGAACGCTGGACAGGGCGGCTGAAGCTTTCTTT
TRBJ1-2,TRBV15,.,CATSSPGPAGYTF,TGTGCCACCAGCAGTCCCGGTCCCGCTGGCTACACCTTC
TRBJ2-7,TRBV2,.,CASKAEGDYEQYF,TGTGCCAGCAAGGCAGAAGGGGACTACGAGCAGTACTTC
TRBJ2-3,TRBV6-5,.,CASREGLSTDTQYF,TGTGCCAGCAGGGAGGGACTGAGCACAGATACGCAGTATTTT
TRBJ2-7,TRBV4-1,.,CASSPDPRGIAYEQYF,TGCGCCAGCAGCCCAGACCCCAGGGGAATTGCCTACGAGCAGTACTTC
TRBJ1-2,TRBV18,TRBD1,CASSPGQGDNYGYTF,TGTGCCAGCTCACCAGGGCAGGGGGATAACTATGGCTACACCTTC
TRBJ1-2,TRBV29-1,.,CSVRLDSSSGYTF,TGCAGCGTTCGACTGGACAGTAGCTCTGGCTACACCTTC
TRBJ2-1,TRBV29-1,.,CSGRTRFRGGLNEQFF,TGCAGCGGCAGGACACGATTCCGAGGGGGATTGAATGAGCAGTTCTTC
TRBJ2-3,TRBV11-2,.,CASSPSGEASTDTQYF,TGTGCCAGCAGCCCCTCGGGGGAGGCTAGCACAGATACGCAGTATTTT
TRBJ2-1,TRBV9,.,CASSQHWGDEQFF,TGTGCCAGCAGCCAACATTGGGGGGATGAGCAGTTCTTC
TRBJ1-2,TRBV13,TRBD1,CASSSTGDDYGYTF,TGTGCCAGCAGCTCGACAGGGGATGACTATGGCTACACCTTC
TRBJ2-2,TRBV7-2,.,CASSLDMNTGELFF,TGTGCCAGCAGCTTAGACATGAACACCGGGGAGCTGTTTTTT
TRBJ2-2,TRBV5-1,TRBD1,CASSLGDRGLFTGELFF,TGCGCCAGCAGCTTGGGCGACAGGGGGCTTTTCACCGGGGAGCTGTTTTTT
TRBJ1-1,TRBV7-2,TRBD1,CASSPTGYEAFF,TGTGCCAGCAGCCCGACAGGGTATGAAGCTTTCTTT
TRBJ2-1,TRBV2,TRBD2,CASSGLASYNEQFF,TGTGCCAGCAGCGGACTAGCTTCCTACAATGAGCAGTTCTTC
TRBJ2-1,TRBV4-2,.,CASSHTGNHIYNEQFF,TGTGCCAGCAGCCATACAGGGAACCATATCTACAATGAGCAGTTCTTC